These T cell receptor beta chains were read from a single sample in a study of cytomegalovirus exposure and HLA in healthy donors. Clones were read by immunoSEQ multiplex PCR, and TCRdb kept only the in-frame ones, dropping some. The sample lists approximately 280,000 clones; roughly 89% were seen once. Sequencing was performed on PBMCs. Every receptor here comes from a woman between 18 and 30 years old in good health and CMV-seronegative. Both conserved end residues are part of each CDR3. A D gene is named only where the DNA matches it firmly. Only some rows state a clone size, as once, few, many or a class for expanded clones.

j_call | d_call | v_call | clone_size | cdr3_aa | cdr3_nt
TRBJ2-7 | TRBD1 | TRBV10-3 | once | CAISRDSSYEQYF | TGTGCCATCAGCCGGGACAGCTCCTACGAGCAGTACTTC
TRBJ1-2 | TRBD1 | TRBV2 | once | CASSLPTGTGDYYTF | TGTGCCAGCAGCCTACCCACCGGGACAGGCGACTACTACACCTTC
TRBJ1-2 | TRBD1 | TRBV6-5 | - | CASSYQRQGAGGYTF | TGTGCCAGCAGTTACCAAAGACAGGGGGCCGGTGGCTACACCTTC
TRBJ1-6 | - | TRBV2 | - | CASSDSDRSSYNSPLHF | TGTGCCAGCAGCGATTCGGACAGAAGCTCCTATAATTCACCCCTCCACTTT
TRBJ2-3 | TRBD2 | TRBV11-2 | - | CASSLAGLASGGATDTQYF | TGTGCCAGCAGCCTCGCCGGGTTGGCTAGCGGGGGGGCCACAGATACGCAGTATTTT
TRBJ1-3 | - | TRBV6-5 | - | CASKRGSSSGNTIYF | TGTGCCAGCAAAAGGGGTTCGTCTTCCGGAAACACCATATATTTT
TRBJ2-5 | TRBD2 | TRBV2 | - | CASTHSGAPQETQYF | TGTGCCAGCACCCATAGCGGGGCTCCGCAAGAGACCCAGTACTTC
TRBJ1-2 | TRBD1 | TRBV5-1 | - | CASRLRTGESNYGYTF | TGCGCCAGCAGACTTCGGACAGGGGAGTCCAACTATGGCTACACCTTC
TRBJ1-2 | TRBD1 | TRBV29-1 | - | CSVKQPTGGYGYTF | TGCAGCGTCAAACAGCCGACAGGGGGCTATGGCTACACCTTC
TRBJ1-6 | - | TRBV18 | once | CASSRQDYNSPLHF | TGTGCCAGCTCAAGACAGGACTATAATTCACCCCTCCACTTT
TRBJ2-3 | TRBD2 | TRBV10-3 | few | CAISEPSSGGTDTQYF | TGTGCCATCAGTGAGCCGAGCAGCGGGGGCACAGATACGCAGTATTTT
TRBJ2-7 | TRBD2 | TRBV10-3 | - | CAISDGLAGHSYEQYF | TGTGCCATCAGTGACGGACTAGCGGGGCATTCCTACGAGCAGTACTTC
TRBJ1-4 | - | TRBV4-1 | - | CASSQGGGGFMTNEKLFF | TGCGCCAGCAGCCAAGGGGGCGGCGGATTTATGACAAATGAAAAACTGTTTTTT
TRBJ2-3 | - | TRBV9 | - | CASSVSTSTDTQYF | TGTGCCAGCAGCGTATCGACAAGCACAGATACGCAGTATTTT
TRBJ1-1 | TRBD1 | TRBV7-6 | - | CASSPGQGFMGDTEAFF | TGTGCCAGCAGCCCGGGACAGGGATTTATGGGGGACACTGAAGCTTTCTTT
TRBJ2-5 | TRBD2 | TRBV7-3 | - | CASSWTSGQTQYF | TGTGCCAGCAGCTGGACTAGCGGGCAGACCCAGTACTTC
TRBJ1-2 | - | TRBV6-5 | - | CASTRGWRVGYTF | TGTGCCAGCACACGGGGGTGGCGAGTTGGCTACACCTTC
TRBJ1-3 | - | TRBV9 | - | CASSAGQRNTIYF | TGTGCCAGCAGCGCCGGACAGCGAAACACCATATATTTT
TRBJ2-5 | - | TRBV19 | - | CASSIAHQETQYF | TGTGCCAGTAGTATAGCTCACCAAGAGACCCAGTACTTC
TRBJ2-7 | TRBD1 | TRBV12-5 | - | CASGSWDRGYEQYF | TGTGCTAGTGGTTCATGGGACAGGGGCTACGAGCAGTACTTC
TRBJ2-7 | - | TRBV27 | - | CASSLSGPGYEQYF | TGTGCCAGCAGTTTATCTGGCCCAGGCTACGAGCAGTACTTC
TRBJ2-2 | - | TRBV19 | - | CASSMVGAGTGELFF | TGTGCCAGTAGTATGGTTGGGGCCGGCACCGGGGAGCTGTTTTTT
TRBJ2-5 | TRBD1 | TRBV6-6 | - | CASSGTAIGEETQYF | TGTGCCAGCAGTGGGACAGCGATAGGTGAAGAGACCCAGTACTTC
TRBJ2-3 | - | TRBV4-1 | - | CASSQAVARTDTQYF | TGCGCCAGCAGCCAAGCGGTAGCACGCACAGATACGCAGTATTTT
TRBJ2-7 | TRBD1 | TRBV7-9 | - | CASSQGQGSSGGNYEQYF | TGTGCCAGCAGCCAGGGACAGGGGTCCAGCGGGGGAAACTACGAGCAGTACTTC
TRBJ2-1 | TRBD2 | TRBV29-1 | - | CSVVGGGHYNEQFF | TGCAGCGTTGTTGGCGGGGGGCATTACAATGAGCAGTTCTTC
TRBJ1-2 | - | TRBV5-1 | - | CASSLRAGDVGYTF | TGCGCCAGCAGCTTGAGGGCAGGGGATGTTGGCTACACCTTC
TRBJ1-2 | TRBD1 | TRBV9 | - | CASRGGQGEEGYTF | TGTGCCAGCAGGGGGGGACAGGGGGAGGAGGGCTACACCTTC
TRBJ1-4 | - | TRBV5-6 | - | CASSLGRGREGEKLFF | TGTGCCAGCAGCTTAGGACGCGGCAGGGAGGGTGAAAAACTGTTTTTT
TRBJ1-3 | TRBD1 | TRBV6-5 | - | CASSFSGTGSGNTIYF | TGTGCCAGCAGTTTCTCCGGGACAGGCTCTGGAAACACCATATATTTT
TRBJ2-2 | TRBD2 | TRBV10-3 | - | CAISGPPGLVNTGELFF | TGTGCCATCAGTGGCCCACCGGGACTAGTTAACACCGGGGAGCTGTTTTTT
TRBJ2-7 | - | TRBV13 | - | CASSFEGETGDEQYF | TGTGCCAGCAGCTTCGAGGGAGAGACTGGGGACGAGCAGTACTTC
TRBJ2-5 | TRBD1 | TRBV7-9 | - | CAGRQGIQETQYF | TGTGCCGGTCGACAGGGCATCCAAGAGACCCAGTACTTC
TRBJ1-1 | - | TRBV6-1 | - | CASNLGGWGNTEAFF | TGTGCCAGCAACCTTGGGGGCTGGGGGAACACTGAAGCTTTCTTT
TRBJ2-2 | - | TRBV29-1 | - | CSSRGGNTGELFF | TGCAGTTCGAGGGGGGGTAACACCGGGGAGCTGTTTTTT
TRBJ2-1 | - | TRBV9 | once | CASSGEALEQFF | TGTGCCAGCAGCGGAGAGGCTCTCGAGCAGTTCTTC
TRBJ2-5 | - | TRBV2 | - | CASRQQGVETQYF | TGTGCCAGCAGGCAACAGGGTGTTGAGACCCAGTACTTC
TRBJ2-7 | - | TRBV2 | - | CASSEGGGAYEQYF | TGTGCCAGCAGTGAAGGAGGGGGGGCCTACGAGCAGTACTTC